These 19 T cell receptor beta chains were sequenced from one sample in a study of identical twins. TCRdb fed the 5' RACE reads into MiXCR, producing one record per CDR3 protein. Here the sample spans about 900,000 distinct CDR3 sequences, around 12% being singletons. In addition, the sample was reused for a study of yellow fever vaccine responses in identical twins.

The material sequenced was PBMCs. The receptors shown here come from a young woman in good health.

This clonotype was observed many times. The chain recombines TRBV12-3 or TRBV12-4 with TRBJ2-5; no clear D. The CDR3 contains 13 residues. The V gene lost 3 bases and the J gene lost 5 bases, with 10 bases spanning the gap. CDR3 nucleotides: TGTGCCAGCAGTTTCCGGGTACGGGAGACCCAGTACTTC. It translates to CASSFRVRETQYF.

The V and J genes are TRBV15 and TRBJ2-6, with 7 bases aligning to TRBD2. Per germline, CDR1 LNHNV and CDR2 YYDKDF (reference sequence). With V trimmed by 1 base and J by 4 bases, 7 bases remained unmatched. This CDR3 comprises 17 residues. The CDR3 loop reads CATSRGGGGTGANVLTF. The CDR3 nucleotides read TGTGCCACCAGCAGAGGCGGGGGAGGTACGGGGGCCAACGTCCTGACTTTC.

This clonotype was detected only a few times. The chain links TRBV28 to TRBJ2-7; no firm D call. The CDR3 runs 13 residues. In germline, CDR1 is MDHEN, CDR2 SYDVKM. Trimming pared 9 bases from V and 6 bases from J, leaving 18 bases between. The CDR3 sequence is CASFTTLPGEQYV. DNA for the CDR3: TGTGCCAGTTTCACGACACTCCCAGGCGAGCAGTACGTC.

This clonotype was observed a few times. The chain employs TRBV10-3 and TRBJ2-1; TRBD1 might be the D (6 bases). Trimming took off 8 bases at V and 10 bases at J, with 12 bases between the two ends. The CDR3 runs to 11 residues. Germline CDR1 ENHRY, CDR2 SYGVKD. In DNA form, the CDR3 reads TGTGCCATCGGAGTCGGGACAGAGCAGTTCTTC. Its translation is CAIGVGTEQFF.

The V and J genes are TRBV9 and TRBJ2-1; TRBD1 aligns across 10 bases. Germline CDR1 is SGDLS and CDR2 is YYNGEE. The CDR3 contains 17 residues. Losses at the gene ends were 2 bases for V and 5 bases for J; bases not matched to a gene: 10. The CDR3 loop reads CASSVGPGTGVNNEQFF. CDR3 bases: TGTGCCAGCAGCGTCGGGCCCGGGACAGGGGTTAACAATGAGCAGTTCTTC.

Comment on this clonotype: A single base separates this from a much larger clone, so it may be a read error. The genes are TRBV12-3 or TRBV12-4 and TRBJ2-7; D is uncertain. Trimming shortened V by 2 bases and J by 0 bases, and 5 bases separated the two germline ends. This CDR3 is 13 amino acids long. The CDR3 coding sequence is TGTGCCAGCAGTTTACAGGCCTCCTACGAGCAGTACTTC. It codes for CASSLQASYEQYF.

This clonotype was seen repeatedly, ten times or more. The genes are TRBV5-1 and TRBJ2-1, with D maybe TRBD1 (5 bases). Trimming stripped 2 bases from V and 5 bases from J, with 11 bases between. CDR3 length equals 14 residues. Germline CDR1 is SGHRS and CDR2 is YFSETQ. The chain's CDR3 is CASSFTGQNNEQFF. In DNA, the CDR3 is TGCGCCAGCAGCTTTACAGGCCAGAACAATGAGCAGTTCTTC. Supplemented by reference TRBV5-1 and TRBJ2-1, the full variable domain reads KAGVTQTPRYLIKTRGQQVTLSCSPISGHRSVSWYQQTPGQGLQFLFEYFSETQRNKGNFPGRFSGRQFSNSRSEMNVSTLELGDSALYLCASSFTGQNNEQFFGPGTRLTVL.

The chain links TRBV7-8 to TRBJ2-1; D is undetermined. The V end lost 5 bases, the J end lost 8 bases, and 13 bases lay between the germline ends. Per germline, CDR1 SGHVS and CDR2 FQNEAQ. This CDR3 spans 13 amino acids. For the CDR3, the DNA is TGTGCCAGCAGCCCCGACTTTGTCCATGAGCAGTTCTTC. Amino acid sequence: CASSPDFVHEQFF.

This chain uses TRBV29-1 with TRBJ2-1; 10 bases match TRBD2. The CDR3 length is 15 residues. The trim removed 6 bases at V and 9 bases at J, leaving 14 bases unmatched. Germline values: CDR1 SQVTM, CDR2 ANQGSEA. The DNA of the CDR3 is TGCAGCGTCCGCCCCCTCCTAGCGGGAGAGGGTGAGCAGTTCTTC. It specifies CSVRPLLAGEGEQFF.

This clonotype occurred a few times. The V gene is TRBV28, the J gene TRBJ1-5; D is unresolved. The ends were cut back, 2 bases at V and 0 bases at J, with 8 bases in the middle. CDR1 MDHEN and CDR2 SYDVKM come from the germline V gene. This CDR3 comprises 15 residues. The CDR3, as DNA: TGTGCCAGCAGTTTACTGACGGATAGCAATCAGCCCCAGCATTTT. It yields the protein CASSLLTDSNQPQHF.

The table lists this clonotype with a few counts. This rearrangement joins TRBV24-1 to TRBJ2-1; 11 bases fit TRBD1. Looked up from germline, CDR1 is KGHDR and CDR2 is SFDVKD. J was trimmed by 5 bases and V by 11 bases; bases with no gene match: 4. The CDR3 contains 13 residues. The CDR3 spells CASVGQGDNEQFF. DNA for the CDR3: TGTGCCAGCGTGGGACAGGGGGACAATGAGCAGTTCTTC.

The CDR3 DNA sequence: TGTGCCAGCAGCTTAGACAGGGGAGCTGAAGCCTACGAGCAGTACGTC. Translated: CASSLDRGAEAYEQYV. The genes are TRBV7-9 and TRBJ2-7; 7 bases align to TRBD1. V shed 1 base and J 2 bases; nucleotides not matched to a gene: 8. In germline, CDR1 is SEHNR, CDR2 FQNEAQ (reference sequence). This CDR3 region has 16 residues.

This clonotype came up a few times. The V gene is TRBV20-1, the J gene TRBJ2-1; 12 bases match TRBD2. Germline V gene sequence: CDR1 DFQATT, CDR2 SNEGSKA (reference sequence). CDR3 length: 15 residues. The V segment lost 6 bases and the J segment 6 bases; nucleotides outside the gene matches: 9. The CDR3 DNA reads as TGCAGTGCCGACACCGGGACTAGCGGGTTCAATGAGCAGTTCTTC. Translating gives CSADTGTSGFNEQFF.

This clonotype has just a few counts. The chain has TRBV5-6 and TRBJ2-1; no clear D. V was pared by 1 base and J by 7 bases, with 9 bases between. CDR1 is SGHDT and CDR2 is YYEEEE in the germline V gene. CDR3 length: 13 amino acids. The CDR3 DNA sequence: TGTGCCAGCAGCTTGTATGCTGGGAATGAGCAGTTCTTC. This translates into CASSLYAGNEQFF.

This clonotype was counted between two and nine times. The V call is TRBV3-1, the J call TRBJ2-3; D uncertain. The CDR3 has 13 residues. Trimming took 0 bases from V and 8 from J, leaving 9 bases between them. Germline V CDR1 and CDR2: LGHDT, YNNKEL (reference sequence). In DNA form, the CDR3 reads TGTGCCAGCAGCCAAGATCGGAGAGGTACGCAGTATTTT. Translation gives CASSQDRRGTQYF.

This clonotype showed up many times. The rearrangement links TRBV12-3 or TRBV12-4 to TRBJ1-3; 7 nucleotides match TRBD1. V lost 5 bases, J lost 0 bases, and 4 bases stayed unmatched. This CDR3 comprises 15 residues. In nucleotides, the CDR3 is TGTGCCAGCAGTACCGGGACAGACTCTGGAAACACCATATATTTT. Amino acid sequence: CASSTGTDSGNTIYF.

The CDR3 DNA reads as TGCAGTGCTAGACAGCTAGCGGGGGGCAACACCGGGGAGCTGTTTTTT. This codes for CSARQLAGGNTGELFF. This rearrangement joins TRBV20-1 to TRBJ2-2; 11 bases line up with TRBD2. After removal of 2 bases from V and 2 bases from J, the junction contained 4 bases not matched to a gene. CDR3 length: 16 residues. Germline V gives CDR1 DFQATT, CDR2 SNEGSKA (reference sequence).

This clonotype was counted at least ten times. DNA for the CDR3: TGTGCCATCAGTGATTCGGCCCCCTACGAGCAGTACTTC. This sequence encodes CAISDSAPYEQYF. J is TRBJ2-7 and V is TRBV10-3, with D hard to call. Per germline, CDR1 ENHRY and CDR2 SYGVKD. Between the trimmed V and J ends, which lost 3 bases and 2 bases, there was a span of 8 bases. The CDR3 runs to 13 residues.

At least ten counts were recorded for this clonotype. The chain combines TRBV7-9 with TRBJ1-1; D remains ambiguous. V was pared by 2 bases and J by 2 bases, with 9 bases between. This CDR3 is built from 14 residues. Per the germline V gene, CDR1 is SEHNR and CDR2 is FQNEAQ (reference sequence). The CDR3 loop is CASSLYSENTEAFF. Written as DNA, the CDR3 is TGTGCCAGCAGCTTATATTCGGAAAACACTGAAGCTTTCTTT.